This TCR beta chain comes out of a study of Ad26.COV2.S vaccination and SARS-CoV-2 variants (dated by TCRdb to 2020 to 2023). For the wider study: Vaccine-arm donors came from COV1001, a multicentre, randomized, double-blind, placebo-controlled phase I-IIa trial of Ad26.COV2.S in healthy adults. Trial participants were randomized into five groups of five: low-dose or high-dose Ad26.COV2.S given once or twice, or placebo on both occasions. Investigators did not know the trial group allocation while performing experiments and assessing outcomes. The TCR-sequenced set comprised approximately 32 samples: 19 Ad26.COV2.S vaccine recipients, 5 placebo recipients and 8 SARS-CoV-2 convalescent individuals. Ad26.COV2.S was administered intramuscularly at a dose of 5x10^10 or 1x10^11 viral particles, either as one shot or as two shots given 56 days apart. The specificity and breadth of SARS-CoV-2-reactive T cell receptors after Ad26.COV2.S vaccination were assessed by TCRbeta repertoire sequencing.

General conclusions and limits of the study: The study was not powered for comparison of responses between vaccine doses or regimens. Substantial breadth of spike-specific CD8+ and CD4+ T cell responses was reported after vaccination. It was noted by the authors that total T cell responses may have been underestimated by the TCR breadth and depth analyses. Non-spike TCR breadth was comparable between vaccine and placebo recipients, consistent with the vaccine containing only spike. Compared with placebo recipients, Ad26.COV2.S recipients showed higher spike-specific TCR breadth (P = 0.0014).

This clone was picked up one time. Its antigen is currently not known. No base quality information exists; no much larger clone differs at one position. In the same sample, other DNA sequences code for this CDR3. TCRbeta CDR3 regions were sequenced with the immunoSEQ Assay. After extraction, genomic DNA underwent amplification by bias-controlled multiplex PCR, followed by high-throughput sequencing. Concerning the study's data processing: To quantify the absolute abundance of every unique TCRbeta CDR3 region, sequences were collapsed and filtered. T cell fraction was estimated by normalizing TCRbeta template counts to usable DNA, which was measured by amplifying reference genes present in all nucleated cells. Repertoire TCRs were annotated as SARS-CoV-2-specific when V gene, CDR3 amino acid sequence and J gene were exactly matched to a known reactive TCR set. The reference SARS-CoV-2 TCR set came from MIRA and was filtered for enrichment in COVID-19-positive ImmuneCODE repertoires, removing public or cross-reactive TCRs. Drawing on the MIRA antigens, annotated TCRs were analysed further at the level of specific ORF or position within ORF. Breadth was defined as annotated unique rearrangements over total unique productive rearrangements; depth was the summed frequency of those rearrangements. Two-sided Wilcoxon rank-sum tests were used to compare TCR breadth between groups. The clones in this table, taken by TCRdb from immuneACCESS, are in-frame only. Not every clone is retained; where verified, under half of the shortfall comes from an unresolved V gene, and the cause of the rest is unknown. V, J and clone size were drawn from that table, and D and trimming were deduced from the DNA. This sample is represented by over 400,000 clones; about 88% of them were singletons. The leading ten clones occupy around 2.6% of the sample.

The sample's treatment or condition label is to be understood as: roughly 18 received Ad26.COV2.S at low or high dose, single or two shots; roughly five received placebo; per-sample allocation not given. For vaccine and placebo recipients, repertoires were sequenced using samples collected on day 63 after the first injection. In Cohort 1b, fewer than 30 adults aged 18-55 years were enrolled at a single site in Boston, USA, between 29 July and 7 August 2020. Ad26.COV2.S was a replication-incompetent adenovirus type 26 vector expressing a prefusion-stabilized SARS-CoV-2 spike protein from the original Wuhan strain. From the cysteine up to the phenylalanine, the CDR3 has a length of 12 residues. The read is trimmed to its CDR3 DNA, 36 bases read in frame from base 1. Per the germline V gene, MNHEY is the CDR1 and SVGEGT is the CDR2. Trimming costs V 4 bases and J 5 bases, and their ends lie 8 bases apart.

The V and J segments used are TRBV6-2 or TRBV6-3 and TRBJ1-2; the best D guess is TRBD1, with 6 bases matching. The clonotype was recovered from a person aged 18-65 years who received the Ad26.COV2.S COVID-19 vaccine or a placebo. Sequencing used peripheral blood, obtained in a trial of Ad26.COV2.S vaccine versus placebo. Here is the DNA: TGTGCCAGCAGTTCCCAGGGGTATGGCTACACCTTC. This translates into CASSSQGYGYTF.